This T cell receptor beta chain was sequenced for a study of T cell responses to AZD1222 COVID-19 vaccine. Profiling relied on immunoSEQ multiplex PCR, and the TCRdb table lists in-frame clones only, not all of them. The sample gives around 200,000 clones, approximately 95% of which show up once; roughly 1% is in the top ten. This CDR3 comprises 15 residues. Per the germline V gene, CDR1 is MGHDK and CDR2 is SYGVNS. Trimming left V 1 base short and J 3 bases short, with 13 bases between. Findings of the study overall: The donors showed a predominance of white British ancestry and of females, with possible underestimation of clonal diversity. Only a handful of AZD1222 recipients were seropositive at baseline. Spike-wide coverage was observed for vaccine-associated CD4 TCRs, with dominant responses at 160-218 and 743-854. A rise in Spike-specific TCR breadth and depth followed two AZD1222 doses.

About this clone: The target antigen is unknown.

The chain joins TRBV25-1 to TRBJ2-7, with D perhaps matching TRBD2 (5 bases). This sequence originates from an adult who received the MenACWY meningococcal vaccine as a control. The specimen was peripheral blood, collected 28 days after the second dose of the MenACWY control vaccine. This CDR3 reads CASSESGIVGYEQYF. CDR3 sequence (DNA): TGTGCCAGCAGTGAATCCGGGATCGTCGGCTACGAGCAGTACTTC.